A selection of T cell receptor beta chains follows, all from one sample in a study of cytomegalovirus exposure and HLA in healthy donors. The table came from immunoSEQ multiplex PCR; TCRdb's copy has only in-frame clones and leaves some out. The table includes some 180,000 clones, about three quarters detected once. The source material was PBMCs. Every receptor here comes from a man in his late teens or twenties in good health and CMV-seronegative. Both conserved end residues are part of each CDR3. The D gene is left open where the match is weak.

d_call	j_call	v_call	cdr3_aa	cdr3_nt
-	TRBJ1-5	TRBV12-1	CASSSGMISEYSNQPQHF	TGTGCCAGCAGCTCGGGGATGATTTCGGAGTATAGCAATCAGCCCCAGCATTTT
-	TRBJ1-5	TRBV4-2	CASSQRGGGNQPQHF	TGTGCCAGCAGCCAAAGGGGAGGGGGAAATCAGCCCCAGCATTTT
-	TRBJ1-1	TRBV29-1	CSVERAFF	TGCAGCGTTGAGAGAGCTTTCTTT
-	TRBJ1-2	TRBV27	CASRAGGGYTF	TGTGCCAGCCGCGCGGGGGGTGGCTACACCTTC
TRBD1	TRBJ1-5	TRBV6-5	CASSWTGGLNQPQHF	TGTGCCAGCAGTTGGACAGGGGGACTCAATCAGCCCCAGCATTTT
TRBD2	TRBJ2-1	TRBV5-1	CASSLEGRGYEQFF	TGCGCCAGCAGCTTGGAGGGGCGGGGGTATGAGCAGTTCTTC
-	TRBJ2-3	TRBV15	CATSRDPGVPDTQYF	TGTGCCACCAGCAGAGATCCGGGGGTACCGGATACGCAGTATTTT
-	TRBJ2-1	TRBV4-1	CASSQVILANEQFF	TGCGCCAGCAGCCAAGTAATTCTAGCTAATGAGCAGTTCTTC
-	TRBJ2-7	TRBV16	CASSHRFYEQYF	TGTGCCAGCAGCCACCGGTTCTACGAGCAGTACTTC
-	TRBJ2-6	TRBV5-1	CASSRIGTFPGSGANVLTF	TGCGCCAGCAGCCGGATCGGGACTTTTCCCGGGTCTGGGGCCAACGTCCTGACTTTC
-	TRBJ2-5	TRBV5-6	CASSFPGGRETQYF	TGTGCCAGCAGCTTTCCGGGGGGCCGGGAGACCCAGTACTTC
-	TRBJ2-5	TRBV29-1	CSVGGTRQETQYF	TGCAGCGTCGGAGGGACTCGGCAAGAGACCCAGTACTTC